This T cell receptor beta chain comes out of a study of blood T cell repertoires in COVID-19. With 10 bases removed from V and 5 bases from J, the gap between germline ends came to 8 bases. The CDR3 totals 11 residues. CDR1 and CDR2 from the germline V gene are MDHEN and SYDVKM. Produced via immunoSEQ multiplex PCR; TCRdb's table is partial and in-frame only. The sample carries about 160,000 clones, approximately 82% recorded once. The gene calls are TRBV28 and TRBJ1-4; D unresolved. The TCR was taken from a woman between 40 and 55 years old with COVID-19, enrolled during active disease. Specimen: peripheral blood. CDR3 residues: CATAQNEKLFF. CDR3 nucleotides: TGTGCCACTGCTCAGAATGAAAAACTGTTTTTT.